This is a list of T cell receptor beta chains from one sample in a study of blood T cells in healthy people across ages. Using its own MiXCR run on the 5' RACE reads, TCRdb lists one record per CDR3 protein. The data show around 1,000,000 distinct CDR3 sequences, 25% seen once. The data were also submitted as part of a second study, on T cells of mothers and their children.

Sequenced material: blood. These receptors were obtained from a girl aged 2 to 10 in good health. The CDR3 runs from the conserved cysteine through the conserved F or W. The order of the fields is CDR3 protein, V gene, D gene, J gene. A D gene is named only where the DNA matches it firmly.

CDR3aa: CASSVGDYLKGTQYF; v_gene: TRBV9; d_gene: -; j_gene: TRBJ2-5
CDR3aa: CSARRDRGYNEQFF; v_gene: TRBV20-1; d_gene: TRBD1; j_gene: TRBJ2-1
CDR3aa: CASNPLWTSGPAGDTQYF; v_gene: TRBV7-4; d_gene: TRBD2; j_gene: TRBJ2-3
CDR3aa: CSARAPGRFNYGYTF; v_gene: TRBV20-1; d_gene: -; j_gene: TRBJ1-2
CDR3aa: CSAHRLLSYNEQFF; v_gene: TRBV29-1; d_gene: -; j_gene: TRBJ2-1
CDR3aa: CASSQSRRDTDTQYF; v_gene: TRBV3-1; d_gene: -; j_gene: TRBJ2-3
CDR3aa: CASSDPTGEGGKLGNTEAFF; v_gene: TRBV9; d_gene: TRBD1; j_gene: TRBJ1-1
CDR3aa: CASSAVREGRGEQFF; v_gene: TRBV10-2; d_gene: TRBD2; j_gene: -
CDR3aa: CASSEVMRGNNIQYF; v_gene: TRBV6-1; d_gene: -; j_gene: TRBJ2-4
CDR3aa: CASSGMGTSDNEQFF; v_gene: TRBV12-3/TRBV12-4; d_gene: TRBD2; j_gene: TRBJ2-1
CDR3aa: CASSLGLAGIKETQYF; v_gene: TRBV7-2; d_gene: TRBD2; j_gene: TRBJ2-5
CDR3aa: CASSLRISEKLFF; v_gene: TRBV28; d_gene: -; j_gene: TRBJ1-4
CDR3aa: CASSVNNLAGAEAFF; v_gene: TRBV6-1; d_gene: -; j_gene: TRBJ1-1
CDR3aa: CASSPLAASSYEQYF; v_gene: TRBV4-1; d_gene: -; j_gene: TRBJ2-7
CDR3aa: CASSPYPTDTQYF; v_gene: TRBV7-9; d_gene: -; j_gene: TRBJ2-3
CDR3aa: CSAKQGKITEQYF; v_gene: TRBV20-1; d_gene: -; j_gene: TRBJ2-5
CDR3aa: CASSSRAVGGPQYF; v_gene: TRBV7-2; d_gene: -; j_gene: TRBJ2-5
CDR3aa: CASSLDREWVYEQYF; v_gene: TRBV12-3/TRBV12-4; d_gene: TRBD1; j_gene: TRBJ2-7
CDR3aa: CASSFYSYEQFF; v_gene: TRBV12-3/TRBV12-4; d_gene: -; j_gene: -
CDR3aa: CASSLGGAETQYF; v_gene: TRBV5-1; d_gene: -; j_gene: TRBJ2-5
CDR3aa: CSANPRGAHNYEQYF; v_gene: TRBV20-1; d_gene: -; j_gene: TRBJ2-7
CDR3aa: CASSQEAIRGDEKLFF; v_gene: TRBV4-1; d_gene: -; j_gene: TRBJ1-4
CDR3aa: CSERDYGTDTQYF; v_gene: TRBV29-1; d_gene: TRBD2; j_gene: TRBJ2-3
CDR3aa: CSVVEGVGEKLFF; v_gene: TRBV29-1; d_gene: -; j_gene: TRBJ1-4
CDR3aa: CAIGHGGGSENIQYF; v_gene: TRBV10-3; d_gene: TRBD2; j_gene: TRBJ2-4
CDR3aa: CASSQIGGDEQYF; v_gene: TRBV14; d_gene: -; j_gene: TRBJ2-7
CDR3aa: CASRDPTSGIEQFF; v_gene: TRBV12-3/TRBV12-4; d_gene: TRBD2; j_gene: TRBJ2-1
CDR3aa: CSATDGTIGTF; v_gene: TRBV20-1; d_gene: -; j_gene: TRBJ1-2
CDR3aa: CASGLDPQGGSTQYF; v_gene: TRBV12-5; d_gene: -; j_gene: TRBJ2-5
CDR3aa: CASSYSSGVTDTQYF; v_gene: TRBV7-3; d_gene: -; j_gene: TRBJ2-3